This TCR beta chain was recovered during a study of OX40 agonist ivuxolimab in advanced cancers. Study-wide background: Patients were infused with ivuxolimab every 2 weeks at 0.01 to 10 mg/kg. Having had anti-PD-1, anti-PD-L1 or anti-CTLA-4 therapy before was allowed, and roughly 38% had some. Study-wide findings and caveats: Among T cells, CD8+ cells averaged more expanded clones than CD4+ cells. Specificity for antigen went undetermined in the expanded peripheral T cells.

Comment on this clone: Its antigen is unknown.

The data were produced by immunoSEQ multiplex PCR, yet TCRdb's version contains in-frame clones alone and is incomplete. The table lists about 85,000 clones, about nine tenths of them singletons. The sample was CD4+ or CD8+ T cells sorted from blood, taken in a trial of the OX40 agonist ivuxolimab. The sequence came from an adult with an advanced solid tumor such as melanoma, head and neck, liver or kidney cancer.

The CDR3 nucleotides are TGTGCCAGCAGCCGAGGACAGGGGATACGGAGGAACACTGAAGCTTTCTTT. Translation gives CASSRGQGIRRNTEAFF. The V call is TRBV27, the J call TRBJ1-1; 9 bases line up with TRBD1. Germline CDR1 reads MNHEY; CDR2 reads SMNVEV (reference sequence). This CDR3 comprises 17 residues. The ends lost 6 bases at V and 1 base at J; junction bases unmatched: 12.